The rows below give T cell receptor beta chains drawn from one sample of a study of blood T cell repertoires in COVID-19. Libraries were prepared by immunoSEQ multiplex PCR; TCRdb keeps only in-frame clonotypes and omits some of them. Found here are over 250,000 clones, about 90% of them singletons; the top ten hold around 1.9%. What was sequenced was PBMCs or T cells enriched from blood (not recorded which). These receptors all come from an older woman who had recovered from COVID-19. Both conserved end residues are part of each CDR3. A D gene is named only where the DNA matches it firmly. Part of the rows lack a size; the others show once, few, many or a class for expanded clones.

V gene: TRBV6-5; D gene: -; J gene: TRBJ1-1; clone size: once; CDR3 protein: CASRGGGNTEAFF; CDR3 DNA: TGTGCCAGCAGAGGGGGGGGGAACACTGAAGCTTTCTTT
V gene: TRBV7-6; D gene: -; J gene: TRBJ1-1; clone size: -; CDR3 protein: CASTPGRGLNTEAFF; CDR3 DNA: TGTGCCAGCACCCCGGGCAGGGGACTGAACACTGAAGCTTTCTTT
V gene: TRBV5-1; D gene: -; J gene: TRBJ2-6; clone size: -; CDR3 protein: CASSLESGGANVLTF; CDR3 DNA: TGCGCCAGCAGCTTGGAGTCTGGCGGGGCCAACGTCCTGACTTTC
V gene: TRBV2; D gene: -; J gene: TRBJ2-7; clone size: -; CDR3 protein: CASSFSSTGFEQYF; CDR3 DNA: TGTGCCAGCAGTTTTAGTTCGACAGGTTTCGAGCAGTACTTC
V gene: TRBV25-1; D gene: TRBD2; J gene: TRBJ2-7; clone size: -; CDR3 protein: CASSEVSGRAREQYF; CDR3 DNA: TGTGCCAGCAGTGAGGTTAGCGGGAGGGCCCGGGAGCAGTACTTC
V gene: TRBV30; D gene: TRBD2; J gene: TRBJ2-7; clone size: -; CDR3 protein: CASRAGVREQYF; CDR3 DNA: TGTGCCTCTCGGGCGGGGGTGCGCGAGCAGTACTTC
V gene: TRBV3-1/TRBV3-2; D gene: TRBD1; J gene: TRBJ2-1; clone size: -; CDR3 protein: CASSQQGGAYNEQFF; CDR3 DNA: TGTGCCAGCAGCCAACAAGGGGGCGCCTACAATGAGCAGTTCTTC
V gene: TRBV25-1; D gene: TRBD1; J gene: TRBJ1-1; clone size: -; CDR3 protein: CASSEYRTGVYNQAFF; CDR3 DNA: TGTGCCAGCAGTGAATATAGGACAGGGGTGTACAACCAAGCTTTCTTT
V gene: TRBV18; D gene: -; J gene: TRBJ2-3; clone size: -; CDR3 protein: CASSRQEDTQYF; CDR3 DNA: TGTGCCAGCTCACGACAGGAGGATACGCAGTATTTT
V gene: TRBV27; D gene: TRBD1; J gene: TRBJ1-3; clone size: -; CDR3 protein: CASGGQASGNTIYF; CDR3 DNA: TGTGCCAGCGGGGGACAGGCCTCTGGAAACACCATATATTTT
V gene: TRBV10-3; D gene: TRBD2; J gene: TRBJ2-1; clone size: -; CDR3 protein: CAISPTWTSGGSNEQFF; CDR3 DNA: TGTGCCATCAGTCCTACCTGGACTAGCGGGGGGAGCAATGAGCAGTTCTTC
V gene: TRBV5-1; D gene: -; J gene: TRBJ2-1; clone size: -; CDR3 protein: CASSLDGSAYNEQFF; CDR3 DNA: TGCGCCAGCAGCTTGGACGGGAGCGCCTACAATGAGCAGTTCTTC
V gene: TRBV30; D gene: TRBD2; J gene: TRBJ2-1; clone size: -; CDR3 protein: CAWSVSGREEFF; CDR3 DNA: TGTGCCTGGAGTGTTAGTGGGAGGGAGGAGTTCTTC
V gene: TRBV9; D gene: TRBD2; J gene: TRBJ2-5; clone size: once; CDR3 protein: CASSVREGRETQYF; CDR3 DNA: TGTGCCAGCAGCGTGCGGGAGGGCCGAGAGACCCAGTACTTC
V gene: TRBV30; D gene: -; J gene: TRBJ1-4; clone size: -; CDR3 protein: CAWSVRGEKLFF; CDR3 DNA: TGTGCCTGGAGTGTACGGGGTGAAAAACTGTTTTTT
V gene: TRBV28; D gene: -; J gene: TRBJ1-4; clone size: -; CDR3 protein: CASGHRGTNEKLFF; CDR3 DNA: TGTGCCAGCGGCCATAGAGGAACTAATGAAAAACTGTTTTTT
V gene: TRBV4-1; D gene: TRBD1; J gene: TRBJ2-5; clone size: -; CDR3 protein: CASSRDRDQETQYF; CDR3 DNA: TGCGCCAGCAGCAGAGACAGGGACCAAGAGACCCAGTACTTC
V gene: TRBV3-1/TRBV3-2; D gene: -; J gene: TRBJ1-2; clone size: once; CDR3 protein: CASSQDNRRSYGYTF; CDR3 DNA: TGTGCCAGCAGCCAAGATAACAGGCGAAGCTATGGCTACACCTTC
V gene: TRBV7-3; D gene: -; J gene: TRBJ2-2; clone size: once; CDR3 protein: CASRTGHKNTGELFF; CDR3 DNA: TGTGCCAGCAGGACGGGTCACAAAAACACCGGGGAGCTGTTTTTT
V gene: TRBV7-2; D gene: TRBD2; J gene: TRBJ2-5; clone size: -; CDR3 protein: CASSLGVAGRETQYF; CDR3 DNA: TGTGCCAGCAGCTTAGGGGTAGCGGGCAGAGAGACCCAGTACTTC
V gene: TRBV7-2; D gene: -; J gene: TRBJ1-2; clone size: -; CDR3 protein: CASSPVGGHGYTF; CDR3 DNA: TGTGCCAGCAGCCCGGTAGGTGGGCATGGCTACACCTTC
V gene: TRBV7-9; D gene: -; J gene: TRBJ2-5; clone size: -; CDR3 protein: CASSPRGETQYF; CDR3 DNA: TGTGCCAGCAGTCCTAGGGGGGAGACCCAGTACTTC
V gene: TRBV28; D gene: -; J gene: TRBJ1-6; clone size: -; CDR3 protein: CASRQDSSNSPLHF; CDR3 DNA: TGTGCCAGCAGACAGGACAGCAGTAATTCACCCCTCCACTTT
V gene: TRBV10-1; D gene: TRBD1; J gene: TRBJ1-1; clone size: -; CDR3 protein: CASRTGAGTEAFF; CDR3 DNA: TGCGCCAGCAGGACAGGGGCTGGCACTGAAGCTTTCTTT
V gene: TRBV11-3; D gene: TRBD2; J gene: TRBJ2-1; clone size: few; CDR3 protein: CASSLGGSGVNNEQFF; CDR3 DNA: TGTGCCAGCAGCTTAGGGGGTAGCGGGGTTAACAATGAGCAGTTCTTC
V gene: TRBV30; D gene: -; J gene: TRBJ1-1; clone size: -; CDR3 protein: CALYGGREAEAFF; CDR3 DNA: TGTGCCCTATACGGCGGGAGGGAGGCTGAAGCTTTCTTT
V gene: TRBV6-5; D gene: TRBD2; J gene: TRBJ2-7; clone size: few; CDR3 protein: CASSYRAGRSYEQYF; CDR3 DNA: TGTGCCAGCAGTTACCGAGCGGGACGATCCTACGAGCAGTACTTC
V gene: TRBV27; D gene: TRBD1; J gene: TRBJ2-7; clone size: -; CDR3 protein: CASSSYRGPPEEQYF; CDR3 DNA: TGTGCCAGCAGTTCCTACAGGGGGCCTCCGGAAGAGCAGTACTTC
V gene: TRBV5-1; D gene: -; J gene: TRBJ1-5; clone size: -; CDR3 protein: CASSPGGDQPQHF; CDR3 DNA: TGCGCCAGCAGCCCCGGGGGTGATCAGCCCCAGCATTTT
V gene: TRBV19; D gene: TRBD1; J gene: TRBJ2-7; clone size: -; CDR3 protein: CASSPGQGAREQYF; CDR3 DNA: TGTGCCAGTAGTCCGGGACAGGGGGCTCGCGAGCAGTACTTC
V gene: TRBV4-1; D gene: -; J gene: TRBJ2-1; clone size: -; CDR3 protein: CASSRAGTAQQQFF; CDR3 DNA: TGCGCCAGCAGCCGCGCCGGGACTGCGCAACAGCAGTTCTTC
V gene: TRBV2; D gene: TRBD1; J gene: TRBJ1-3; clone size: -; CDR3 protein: CASRPDRAGNTIYF; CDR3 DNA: TGTGCCAGCAGACCCGACAGGGCTGGAAACACCATATATTTT
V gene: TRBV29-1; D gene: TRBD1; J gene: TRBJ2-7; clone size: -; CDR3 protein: CSVPGQGVYEQYF; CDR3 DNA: TGCAGCGTGCCGGGACAGGGGGTCTACGAGCAGTACTTC
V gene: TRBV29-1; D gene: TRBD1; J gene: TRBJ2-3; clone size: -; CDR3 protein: CSERQGAADTQYF; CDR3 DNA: TGCAGCGAAAGACAGGGGGCGGCTGATACGCAGTATTTT
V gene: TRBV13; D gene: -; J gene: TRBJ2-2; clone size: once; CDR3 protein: CASSLRVSNTGELFF; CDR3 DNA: TGTGCCAGCAGCTTGAGGGTTTCGAACACCGGGGAGCTGTTTTTT
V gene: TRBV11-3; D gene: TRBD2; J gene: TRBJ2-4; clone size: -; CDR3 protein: CASNPIAGNIQYF; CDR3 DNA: TGTGCCAGCAACCCCATAGCGGGAAACATTCAGTACTTC
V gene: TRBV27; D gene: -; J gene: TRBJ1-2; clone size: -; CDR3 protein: CASSADGLYPDGYTF; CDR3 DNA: TGTGCCAGCAGTGCGGACGGACTCTACCCGGATGGCTACACCTTC